The 30 T cell receptor beta chains presented below share a single source sample, sequenced in a study of patients and donors after allogeneic stem cell transplantation. TCRdb used MiXCR to reprocess the RT-PCR reads, holding one entry per CDR3 protein. The data hold 900,000 to 1,000,000 distinct CDR3 sequences, with approximately 19% observed a single time. Sample: blood, either unsorted or a sorted T cell fraction (not recorded which). Source of these receptors: a human donor who was either an allogeneic HSCT recipient or a stem cell or donor lymphocyte infusion donor (not recorded which). It is not recorded whose cells these are; they may come from a transplant donor.

The chain recombines TRBV24-1 with TRBJ1-2, with D perhaps matching TRBD1 (5 bases). V shed 3 bases and J shed 0 bases, with 10 bases lying between them. Germline loops: CDR1 KGHDR, CDR2 SFDVKD. The CDR3 extends over 15 amino acids. CDR3 residues: CATSDGDRSNYGYTF. The CDR3 DNA is TGTGCCACCAGTGATGGGGACCGATCTAACTATGGCTACACCTTC.

This clonotype was counted a few times. V gene TRBV6-2 or TRBV6-3 combines with J gene TRBJ2-5; no clear D. Germline V gives CDR1 MNHEY, CDR2 SVGEGT. The CDR3 has 12 amino acids. The V end was cut by 7 bases, the J end by 2 bases, with 8 bases between. CDR3 coding DNA: TGTGCCAGCACCCGGAATCAAGAGACCCAGTACTTC. Translated: CASTRNQETQYF.

CDR3 amino acids: CASSAEDVPYNEQFF. The CDR3 DNA reads as TGTGCCAGCAGTGCCGAGGATGTGCCCTACAATGAGCAGTTCTTC. The rearrangement links TRBV6-4 to TRBJ2-1; no definite D call. V lost 4 bases and J 2 bases, leaving 12 bases between the germline ends. The CDR3 extends over 15 amino acids. Germline V gene data show CDR1 as MRHNA and CDR2 as SNTAGT.

This sequence joins TRBV4-3 and TRBJ1-1, with 7 bases lining up with TRBD1. The CDR3 has 15 amino acids. Germline CDR1 LGHNA, CDR2 YSLEER. Losses at the gene ends were 0 bases for V and 4 bases for J; bases not matched to a gene: 5. The CDR3 nucleotides are TGCGCCAGCAGCCAAGAGCCCTCAGGGGGCACTGAAGCTTTCTTT. Translated, it gives CASSQEPSGGTEAFF.

The chain has TRBV12-3 or TRBV12-4 and TRBJ2-3, with 11 bases matching TRBD2. The CDR3 runs 15 residues. J lost 5 bases, V lost 6 bases, and 7 bases had no gene match. In DNA, the CDR3 is TGTGCCAGCAGCCTAGCGGGGGGCAGGAGAGATACGCAGTATTTT. As protein: CASSLAGGRRDTQYF.

The genes are TRBV12-3 or TRBV12-4 and TRBJ2-1; TRBD1 matches 9 bases. V gave up 4 bases and J gave up 7 bases; unmatched junction bases: 11. The CDR3 has 16 amino acids. The chain's CDR3 is CASSYGTGNWGNEQFF. The CDR3, as DNA: TGTGCCAGCAGTTACGGGACAGGGAACTGGGGGAATGAGCAGTTCTTC.

This clonotype was seen at least ten times. This sequence joins TRBV11-2 and TRBJ2-1; D is perhaps TRBD2 (6 bases). V was shortened by 1 base and J by 7 bases, with 11 bases between the two germline ends. Looked up from germline, CDR1 is SGHAT and CDR2 is FQNNGV. The CDR3 sequence is 14 residues long. The chain's CDR3 is CASSLGREVNEQFF. The CDR3 coding sequence is TGTGCCAGCAGCTTAGGGCGGGAAGTTAATGAGCAGTTCTTC.

The sample holds a few counts of this clonotype. CDR3 protein: CASSARTGGSSGANVLTF. CDR3 sequence (DNA): TGTGCCAGCAGTGCCCGGACAGGGGGTTCCTCTGGGGCCAACGTCCTGACTTTC. The genes are TRBV6-1 and TRBJ2-6, with 10 bases that match TRBD1. CDR1 and CDR2 from the germline V gene are MNHNS and SASEGT. CDR3 length: 18 residues. The junction had 6 bases not matched to a gene; V was cut back by 4 bases and J by 0 bases.

This clonotype has a count of ten or more. The chain has TRBV4-2 and TRBJ1-1; TRBD1 matches 9 bases. Germline CDR1 and CDR2: LGHNA and YNFKEQ. The CDR3 length is 15 residues. The ends lost 2 bases at V and 2 bases at J; junction bases unmatched: 3. The CDR3 DNA follows: TGTGCCAGCAGCCAACCGGGACAGGGTAACACTGAAGCTTTCTTT. It is translated as CASSQPGQGNTEAFF.

This clonotype was counted only a few times. The V gene is TRBV14, the J gene TRBJ1-2; D ambiguous. The CDR3 is 14 amino acids. Germline loops: CDR1 SGHDN, CDR2 FVKESK. V was pared by 0 bases and J by 6 bases, with 11 bases between. CDR3 sequence reads: CASSQEYRTDGYTF. Written as DNA, the CDR3 is TGTGCCAGCAGCCAAGAATACAGAACGGATGGCTACACCTTC. The variable domain in full, completed from reference TRBV14 and TRBJ1-2, reads EAGVTQFPSHSVIEKGQTVTLRCDPISGHDNLYWYRRVMGKEIKFLLHFVKESKQDESGMPNNRFLAERTGGTYSTLKVQPAELEDSGVYFCASSQEYRTDGYTFGSGTRLTVV.

The chain has TRBV24-1 and TRBJ2-7; possibly TRBD2 for D (5 bases). CDR3 length: 15 amino acids. CDR1 is KGHDR and CDR2 is SFDVKD in the germline V gene. V dropped 4 bases and J dropped 3 bases, with 15 bases sitting between them. The CDR3 DNA reads as TGTGCCACCAGTGACCCTGGACGGACTGGCTACGAGCAGTACTTC. This translates into CATSDPGRTGYEQYF.

This clonotype has just a few counts. This chain links TRBV15 with TRBJ2-3; D is perhaps TRBD2 (6 bases). Per the germline V gene, CDR1 is LNHNV and CDR2 is YYDKDF (reference sequence). V dropped 8 bases and J dropped 2 bases, with 8 bases sitting between them. CDR3 size: 12 residues. The CDR3 sequence: CATAGITDTQYF. The CDR3, as DNA: TGTGCCACCGCGGGGATCACAGATACGCAGTATTTT.

The V gene is TRBV20-1, the J gene TRBJ1-1; D remains unclear. V was clipped by 3 bases and J by 1 base, with 12 bases between them. The CDR3 extends over 14 amino acids. Germline values: CDR1 DFQATT, CDR2 SNEGSKA (reference sequence). The CDR3 nucleotides are TGCAGTGCTAGGAGTTTAGACTCGAACACTGAAGCTTTCTTT. Its protein product is CSARSLDSNTEAFF.

V usage is TRBV24-1 and J usage is TRBJ2-5; 7 nucleotides align to TRBD1. The CDR3 is made up of 15 amino acids. Germline lookup yields CDR1 KGHDR and CDR2 SFDVKD. The V segment lost 4 bases and the J segment 4 bases; nucleotides outside the gene matches: 8. CDR3 nucleotide sequence: TGTGCCACCAGTGACCCGACAGGGAACGGAGAGACCCAGTACTTC. Residues: CATSDPTGNGETQYF.

V gene TRBV9 combines with J gene TRBJ2-1; 13 positions agree with TRBD2. Germline CDR1 reads SGDLS; CDR2 reads YYNGEE. V dropped 3 bases and J dropped 4; count of bases not matched to a gene: 4. This CDR3 has 16 residues. The CDR3 region has the DNA TGTGCCAGCAGCGAGTGGACTAGCGGGAGATACAATGAGCAGTTCTTC. This translates into CASSEWTSGRYNEQFF.

The chain carries TRBV7-2 and TRBJ1-4; 9 bases match TRBD1. CDR3 size: 14 residues. The V gene end was trimmed by 3 bases and the J gene end by 8 bases; junction bases not matched to a gene: 4. Germline V gene lookup returns CDR1 SGHTA and CDR2 FQGNSA. The chain's CDR3 is CASSFDRGYEKLFF. The CDR3 DNA reads as TGTGCCAGCAGCTTCGACAGGGGGTACGAAAAACTGTTTTTT.

The chain joins TRBV20-1 to TRBJ1-3, with 8 bases fitting TRBD1. Germline trimming cut 3 bases from V and 4 bases from J; bases unmatched to any gene: 11. This CDR3 spans 16 amino acids. CDR1 and CDR2 from the germline V gene are DFQATT and SNEGSKA (reference sequence). CDR3 protein: CSASPSSGGPGNTIYF. The CDR3 DNA is TGCAGTGCTAGTCCCTCTTCAGGGGGCCCAGGAAACACCATATATTTT.

This clonotype was seen at least ten times. This chain connects TRBV12-3 or TRBV12-4 to TRBJ2-1; 7 bases align to TRBD2. The CDR3 spans 11 residues. Losses at the gene ends were 6 bases for V and 12 bases for J; bases not matched to a gene: 5. This CDR3 is CASRGAGWQFF. The CDR3 nucleotides are TGTGCCAGCAGGGGAGCGGGGTGGCAGTTCTTC.

The sample holds a few counts of this clonotype. The chain employs TRBV20-1 and TRBJ1-6, with D hard to call. The germline V gene has CDR1 DFQATT and CDR2 SNEGSKA (reference sequence). The CDR3 has 13 residues. V was pared by 5 bases and J by 4 bases, with 9 bases between. CDR3 sequence reads: CSAGHDYNSPLHF. For the CDR3, the DNA is TGCAGTGCTGGCCACGATTATAATTCACCCCTCCACTTT.

In its sample, this clonotype was seen a few times. The chain uses TRBV10-3 and TRBJ1-3; a possible D gene is TRBD1 (5 bases). Germline V gene data show CDR1 as ENHRY and CDR2 as SYGVKD. This CDR3 spans 15 amino acids. Trimming took off 6 bases at V and 0 bases at J, with 12 bases between the two ends. The CDR3 DNA is TGTGCCATCAGCCAGGGTATGCCCTCTGGAAACACCATATATTTT. Encoded protein: CAISQGMPSGNTIYF.

The genes are TRBV6-1 and TRBJ1-5, with D possibly TRBD1 on 6 matching bases. Germline loops: CDR1 MNHNS, CDR2 SASEGT. The CDR3 totals 15 residues. Trimming pared 1 base from V and 5 bases from J, leaving 12 bases between. The CDR3 coding sequence is TGTGCCAGCAGTGAAGAGGGGGTGGGGGATCAGCCCCAGCATTTT. Translating gives CASSEEGVGDQPQHF.

CDR3 region: CASSQIARTENTEAFF. The CDR3 DNA is TGTGCCAGCTCGCAAATCGCTCGGACAGAGAACACTGAAGCTTTCTTT. The chain combines TRBV18 with TRBJ1-1, with D perhaps TRBD1 (6 bases). CDR3 length: 16 residues. CDR1 KGHSH and CDR2 LQKENI come from the germline V gene. V was cut by 6 bases and J by 1 base, with 18 bases left in between.

The genes are TRBV20-1 and TRBJ1-1; TRBD1 matches at 7 bases. V was pared by 7 bases and J by 6 bases, with 11 bases of the junction left unmatched. Germline V lookup: CDR1 DFQATT, CDR2 SNEGSKA (reference sequence). The CDR3 totals 13 residues. The CDR3 protein is CSVLGGGMPEAFF. The CDR3 region has the DNA TGCAGTGTCCTAGGGGGCGGAATGCCTGAAGCTTTCTTT.

The J gene is TRBJ2-7, the V gene TRBV7-8; D perhaps matches TRBD1 (5 bases). Trimming removed 3 bases from V and 0 bases from J, with 12 bases in between. The CDR3 spans 15 residues. CDR1 SGHVS and CDR2 FQNEAQ come from the germline V gene. The CDR3 DNA is TGTGCCAGCAGCTTCAGTAGGGGCCCCTCCTACGAGCAGTACTTC. Translated, it gives CASSFSRGPSYEQYF.

This clonotype showed up just a few times. The V gene is TRBV2, the J gene TRBJ1-5, with D perhaps matching TRBD1 (6 bases). The CDR3 runs to 16 residues. V was shortened by 4 bases and J by 5 bases, with 18 bases between the two germline ends. Germline CDR1 SNHLY, CDR2 FYNNEI. DNA for the CDR3: TGTGCCAGCAGTGGGGGAACAGGGTCCCATCATCAGCCCCAGCATTTT. It codes for CASSGGTGSHHQPQHF.

The chain has TRBV2 and TRBJ1-6; possible D gene TRBD1, 5 bases. V was cut by 8 bases and J by 9 bases, with 14 bases left in between. There are 13 residues in the CDR3. Germline-derived CDR1 and CDR2 are SNHLY and FYNNEI. The CDR3 loop reads CASSREGISPLHF. In DNA, the CDR3 is TGTGCCAGCTCACGGGAGGGGATTTCACCCCTCCACTTT.

J is TRBJ2-3 and V is TRBV19; D is uncertain. V was trimmed by 0 bases and J by 7 bases, leaving 5 bases between them. Germline V gene sequence: CDR1 LNHDA, CDR2 SQIVND (reference sequence). This CDR3 spans 12 amino acids. CDR3: CASSIDRHTQYF. The DNA for the CDR3 is TGTGCCAGTAGTATAGACCGGCATACGCAGTATTTT.

This sequence joins TRBV12-3 or TRBV12-4 and TRBJ2-5; no reliable D call. V lost 3 bases and J lost 0, with 8 bases in between. This CDR3 is built from 14 residues. The CDR3 DNA sequence: TGTGCCAGCAGTTTCAGCCTGTACCAAGAGACCCAGTACTTC. It translates to CASSFSLYQETQYF.

The chain joins TRBV6-2 or TRBV6-3 to TRBJ1-1; no clear D gene. The CDR3 runs 13 residues. V lost 4 bases and J lost 1, with 7 bases in between. CDR1 and CDR2 (germline): MNHEY, SVGEGT. Written as DNA, the CDR3 is TGTGCCAGCAGTTGGATGGGGAACACTGAAGCTTTCTTT. Its translation is CASSWMGNTEAFF.

This clonotype was picked up a small number of times. The gene calls are TRBV5-1 and TRBJ2-1, with no clear D. The germline V and J ends were trimmed by 0 bases and 7 bases, with 14 bases remaining between them. Germline-derived CDR1 and CDR2 are SGHRS and YFSETQ. This CDR3 has 15 amino acids. The CDR3 nucleotides read TGCGCCAGCAGCTTGGAAGCGACTTCCTGGAATGAGCAGTTCTTC. Protein product: CASSLEATSWNEQFF.